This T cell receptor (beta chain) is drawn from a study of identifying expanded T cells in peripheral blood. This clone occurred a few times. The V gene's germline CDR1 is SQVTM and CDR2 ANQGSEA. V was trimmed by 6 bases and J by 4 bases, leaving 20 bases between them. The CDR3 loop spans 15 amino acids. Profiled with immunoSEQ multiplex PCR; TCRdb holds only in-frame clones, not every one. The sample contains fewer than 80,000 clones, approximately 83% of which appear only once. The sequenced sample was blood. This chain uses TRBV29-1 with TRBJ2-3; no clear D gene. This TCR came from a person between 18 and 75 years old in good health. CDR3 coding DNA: TGCAGCGTCGGCCTTGGTGCGAGTACCGCAGATACGCAGTATTTT. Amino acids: CSVGLGASTADTQYF.